The 30 T cell receptor beta chains listed next were all sequenced from one sample in a study of blood T cell repertoires in COVID-19. TCRdb keeps only in-frame clones here, not all; method: immunoSEQ multiplex PCR. The sample gives about 210,000 clones, around 85% of which show up once; more than 2% is in the top ten. The sample consisted of peripheral blood. Receptors were obtained from a woman in her 70s with COVID-19, enrolled during active disease.

The CDR3 DNA sequence: TGTGCCAGCAGCCCCGCGGGGCCAAACTATGGCTACACCTTC. This gives the protein CASSPAGPNYGYTF. The chain couples TRBV11-3 to TRBJ1-2, with D possibly matching TRBD1 (5 bases). V was clipped by 5 bases and J by 2 bases, with 12 bases between them. CDR1 is SGHNT and CDR2 is YENEEA in the germline V gene. The CDR3 is 14 residues long.

The chain is built from TRBV6-2 or TRBV6-3 and TRBJ1-5; 9 bases line up with TRBD1. V was pared by 0 bases and J by 6 bases, with 3 bases of the junction left unmatched. Looked up from germline, CDR1 is MNHEY and CDR2 is SVGEGT. The CDR3 runs to 15 residues. The CDR3 protein is CASSYSTGGAQPQHF. The CDR3 nucleotides read TGTGCCAGCAGTTACTCGACAGGGGGTGCTCAGCCCCAGCATTTT.

This clone was found once. J is TRBJ1-2 and V is TRBV29-1; D not certain. This CDR3 has 13 residues. With 2 bases removed from V and 1 base from J, the gap between germline ends came to 8 bases. The germline V gene has CDR1 SQVTM and CDR2 ANQGSEA. The CDR3 DNA reads TGCAGCGTTGAACCCCAGGATAACTATGGCTACACCTTC. Protein: CSVEPQDNYGYTF.

This chain links TRBV5-3 with TRBJ1-1; unclear D gene. TRBV5-3 is designated an ORF whose function remains uncertain. V lost 4 bases and J 5 bases, leaving 12 bases between the germline ends. CDR3 size: 13 residues. CDR3 in amino acids: CARSGGWPTEAFF. DNA for the CDR3: TGTGCCAGAAGCGGAGGCTGGCCTACTGAAGCTTTCTTT.

The chain recombines TRBV25-1 with TRBJ2-2, with TRBD1 identical over 9 bases. The V and J ends lost 3 bases and 4 bases, in that order; junction bases with no gene match: 6. The CDR3 extends over 16 amino acids. CDR1 is MGHDK and CDR2 is SYGVNS in the germline V gene. The CDR3 bases are TGTGCCAGCAGTGAGGGGACAGGGTCGGTCACCGGGGAGCTGTTTTTT. It specifies CASSEGTGSVTGELFF.

The chain employs TRBV5-6 and TRBJ2-5; D is ambiguous. This CDR3 has 14 residues. The ends were cut back, 1 base at V and 4 bases at J, with 11 bases in the middle. Germline V gene sequence: CDR1 SGHDT, CDR2 YYEEEE. CDR3 residues: CASSLLELRETQYF. The CDR3 DNA reads as TGTGCCAGCAGCTTGCTGGAGTTGAGAGAGACCCAGTACTTC.

The chain employs TRBV15 and TRBJ2-7, with 7 bases identical to TRBD1. In germline, CDR1 is LNHNV, CDR2 YYDKDF (reference sequence). The CDR3 has 14 amino acids. Germline trimming cut 1 base from V and 5 bases from J; bases unmatched to any gene: 5. CDR3: CATSRVGQADEQYF. DNA of the CDR3: TGTGCCACCAGCAGAGTAGGACAGGCAGACGAGCAGTACTTC.

The chain is built from TRBV5-1 and TRBJ2-1; 10 bases align to TRBD1. CDR1 is SGHRS, CDR2 YFSETQ, per germline. The CDR3 runs to 16 residues. The ends lost 4 bases at V and 8 bases at J; junction bases unmatched: 12. The CDR3 nucleotides are TGCGCCAGCAGCCCGAGGACAGGGGGGGCGGGGTATGAGCAGTTCTTC. Protein product: CASSPRTGGAGYEQFF.

The chain has TRBV6-5 and TRBJ1-2; TRBD1 is a possible D gene (6 bases). The CDR3 loop spans 15 amino acids. Germline lookup yields CDR1 MNHEY and CDR2 SVGAGI. V was shortened by 1 base and J by 1 base, with 10 bases between the two germline ends. The CDR3 loop reads CASSYLDSRNYGYTF. CDR3 bases: TGTGCCAGCAGTTACTTGGACAGCCGTAACTATGGCTACACCTTC.

This chain connects TRBV28 to TRBJ1-5, with D maybe TRBD1 (6 bases). Germline assignment: CDR1 MDHEN and CDR2 SYDVKM. This CDR3 is 12 amino acids long. Trimming stripped 6 bases from V and 4 bases from J, with 7 bases between. The CDR3 sequence: CASRGANQPQHF. In nucleotides, the CDR3 is TGTGCCAGCAGGGGGGCAAATCAGCCCCAGCATTTT.

This sequence joins TRBV30 and TRBJ1-1, with D perhaps matching TRBD1 (5 bases). CDR3 length equals 15 residues. CDR1 is GTSNPN and CDR2 is SVGIG in the germline V gene (reference sequence). Trimming removed 0 bases from V and 11 bases from J, with 22 bases in between. The CDR3 DNA reads TGTGCCTGGAGTGTACTCGCGGGACGCCGGTTGGAGGCTTTCTTT. It specifies CAWSVLAGRRLEAFF.

The chain recombines TRBV7-9 with TRBJ1-1, with 8 nucleotides matching TRBD1. This CDR3 region has 13 residues. The ends lost 2 bases at V and 7 bases at J; junction bases unmatched: 3. Germline V gene data show CDR1 as SEHNR and CDR2 as FQNEAQ (reference sequence). In nucleotides, the CDR3 is TGTGCCAGCAGCTTACAGGGGGCGGGTGAAGCTTTCTTT. Translation: CASSLQGAGEAFF.

The V and J genes are TRBV12-3 or TRBV12-4 and TRBJ1-1; D unresolved. Trimming pared 7 bases from V and 0 bases from J, leaving 9 bases between. The CDR3 spans 13 residues. For the CDR3, the DNA is TGTGCCAGCAATGGGCAGATGAACACTGAAGCTTTCTTT. Amino acids: CASNGQMNTEAFF.

This rearrangement joins TRBV19 to TRBJ1-4; tentative D call: TRBD1 (6 bases). The CDR3 covers 14 residues. The V end was cut by 0 bases, the J end by 8 bases, with 10 bases between. Germline assignment: CDR1 LNHDA and CDR2 SQIVND (reference sequence). The CDR3 reads CASSIETGTEKLFF. In nucleotides, the CDR3 is TGTGCCAGTAGTATAGAAACGGGGACAGAAAAACTGTTTTTT.

This chain joins TRBV7-2 and TRBJ1-4; D call uncertain. The CDR3 is made up of 13 amino acids. V was pared by 5 bases and J by 5 bases, with 9 bases between. The V gene's germline CDR1 is SGHTA and CDR2 FQGNSA. As DNA, the CDR3 is TGTGCCAGCAGCCTACTCAGGAATGAAAAACTGTTTTTT. Its protein product is CASSLLRNEKLFF.

The chain uses TRBV6-5 and TRBJ2-7; D possibly corresponds to TRBD2 (7 bases). The CDR3 sequence is 13 residues long. V gave up 10 bases and J gave up 4 bases, with 17 bases separating them. Germline CDR1 and CDR2: MNHEY and SVGAGI. As DNA, the CDR3 is TGTGCCATCCGGTTCGGGGGGCTTTACGAGCAGTACTTC. Protein: CAIRFGGLYEQYF.

V and J are TRBV12-3 or TRBV12-4 and TRBJ1-2, with D possibly being TRBD1 (5 bases). Between the trimmed V and J ends, which lost 1 base and 4 bases, there was a span of 7 bases. This CDR3 spans 13 amino acids. As DNA, the CDR3 is TGTGCCAGCAGTTTAGGACAGAGCTATGGCTACACCTTC. This gives the protein CASSLGQSYGYTF.

The chain combines TRBV15 with TRBJ1-6; D unclear. The germline CDR1 and CDR2 sequences are LNHNV and YYDKDF (reference sequence). CDR3 length: 13 amino acids. V shed 3 bases and J shed 7 bases, with 7 bases lying between them. The CDR3 protein is CATSREYNSPLHF. The CDR3 DNA reads as TGTGCCACCAGCAGGGAGTACAATTCACCCCTCCACTTT.

The rearrangement links TRBV18 to TRBJ1-3; TRBD1 matches at 11 bases. The CDR3 has 17 residues. Per the germline V gene, CDR1 is KGHSH and CDR2 is LQKENI. Trimming at V came to 5 bases and at J to 0 bases, leaving 6 bases not matched to a gene. The DNA of the CDR3 is TGTGCCAGCTCAGTGGACAGGGGGCTCCTCTCTGGAAACACCATATATTTT. Translated, it gives CASSVDRGLLSGNTIYF.

In its sample, this clone was seen once. The gene calls are TRBV7-6 and TRBJ1-3; 9 positions match TRBD1. This CDR3 comprises 17 residues. Germline lookup yields CDR1 SGHVS and CDR2 FNYEAQ. J lost 3 bases, V lost 4 bases, and 10 bases had no gene match. CDR3 nucleotides: TGTGCCAGCAGCTCTAGCCCTGGACAGGGGTTTGGAAACACCATATATTTT. Its protein is CASSSSPGQGFGNTIYF.

This chain uses TRBV6-6 with TRBJ1-2; no clear D gene. V was clipped by 7 bases and J by 5 bases, with 20 bases between them. Germline CDR1 reads MNHNY; CDR2 reads SVGAGI (reference sequence). This CDR3 is 15 amino acids long. The CDR3 protein is CASTQRASPYYGYTF. In DNA, the CDR3 is TGTGCCAGCACCCAGCGGGCCTCCCCGTATTATGGCTACACCTTC.

The rearrangement uses TRBV5-4 and TRBJ2-7, with TRBD1 as a possible D gene (5 bases). This CDR3 has 15 amino acids. The germline V and J ends were trimmed by 1 base and 5 bases, with 16 bases remaining between them. Germline CDR1 reads SGHNT; CDR2 reads YYREEE (reference sequence). The CDR3 here is CASSLKGARGNEQYF. In DNA form, the CDR3 reads TGTGCCAGCAGCTTGAAAGGGGCGCGAGGAAACGAGCAGTACTTC.

The V call is TRBV2, the J call TRBJ1-5, with 9 nucleotides matching TRBD1. Germline assignment: CDR1 SNHLY and CDR2 FYNNEI. The CDR3 runs to 15 residues. Losses at the gene ends were 6 bases for V and 4 bases for J; bases not matched to a gene: 7. CDR3 loop: CASSPIGTGNQPQHF. CDR3 DNA sequence: TGTGCCAGCAGCCCCATCGGGACAGGGAATCAGCCCCAGCATTTT.

This rearrangement joins TRBV5-8 to TRBJ1-5; the match to TRBD1 covers 9 bases. V dropped 4 bases and J dropped 0; count of bases not matched to a gene: 11. CDR1 SGHTS and CDR2 YDEGEE come from the germline V gene. There are 18 residues in the CDR3. The CDR3 region has the DNA TGTGCCAGCAGCGCAAGGACAGGGGACCTTTATAGCAATCAGCCCCAGCATTTT. It codes for CASSARTGDLYSNQPQHF.

The CDR3 coding sequence is TGTGCCAGCAGCGTAGCTTTGGGAGTTTGGGGGCACGAGCAGTTCTTC. Translation: CASSVALGVWGHEQFF. The chain carries TRBV9 and TRBJ2-1; possible D gene TRBD1, 6 bases. The germline V gene has CDR1 SGDLS and CDR2 YYNGEE. The CDR3 covers 16 residues. V lost 0 bases and J 10 bases, leaving 20 bases between the germline ends.

The J gene is TRBJ2-7, the V gene TRBV7-8, with 10 bases that match TRBD1. J lost 6 bases, V lost 5 bases, and 10 bases had no gene match. Germline CDR1 SGHVS, CDR2 FQNEAQ. This CDR3 spans 15 amino acids. In DNA, the CDR3 is TGTGCCAGCAGCGCCCGGGACAGGGGAGTGGGCGAGCAGTACTTC. This gives the protein CASSARDRGVGEQYF.

This clone has a single count. The rearrangement links TRBV6-5 to TRBJ1-2; 9 positions match TRBD1. Germline-derived CDR1 and CDR2 are MNHEY and SVGAGI. The V and J ends lost 10 bases and 8 bases, in that order; junction bases with no gene match: 11. The CDR3 sequence is 13 residues long. The CDR3 bases are TGTGCCACCAGCCCACAGGGGGCGGTAGGCTACACCTTC. Its protein is CATSPQGAVGYTF.

The chain uses TRBV3-1 (or the pseudogene TRBV3-2) and TRBJ2-1; D possibly corresponds to TRBD1 (6 bases). The germline CDR1 and CDR2 sequences are LGHDT and YNNKEL (reference sequence). V dropped 4 bases and J dropped 5 bases, with 12 bases sitting between them. The CDR3 is 14 residues long. CDR3 DNA sequence: TGTGCCAGCAGCCCGAGGACAGCTAACAATGAGCAGTTCTTC. Its protein product is CASSPRTANNEQFF.

The gene calls are TRBV6-2 or TRBV6-3 and TRBJ1-4, with 10 bases fitting TRBD1. The CDR3 covers 15 residues. Germline CDR1 and CDR2: MNHEY and SVGEGT. V was pared by 3 bases and J by 7 bases, with 5 bases of the junction left unmatched. The CDR3: CASSYSWTGGEKLFF. The DNA for the CDR3 is TGTGCCAGCAGTTATTCGTGGACAGGGGGTGAAAAACTGTTTTTT.

V is TRBV21-1 and J is TRBJ1-2. TRBV21-1 is assigned pseudogene status. This CDR3 is built from 16 residues. The CDR3 DNA reads as TGTGCCAGCAGCAAAGCGAAGGGGAGGGGGAACTATGGCTACACCTTC. Protein sequence: CASSKAKGRGNYGYTF.